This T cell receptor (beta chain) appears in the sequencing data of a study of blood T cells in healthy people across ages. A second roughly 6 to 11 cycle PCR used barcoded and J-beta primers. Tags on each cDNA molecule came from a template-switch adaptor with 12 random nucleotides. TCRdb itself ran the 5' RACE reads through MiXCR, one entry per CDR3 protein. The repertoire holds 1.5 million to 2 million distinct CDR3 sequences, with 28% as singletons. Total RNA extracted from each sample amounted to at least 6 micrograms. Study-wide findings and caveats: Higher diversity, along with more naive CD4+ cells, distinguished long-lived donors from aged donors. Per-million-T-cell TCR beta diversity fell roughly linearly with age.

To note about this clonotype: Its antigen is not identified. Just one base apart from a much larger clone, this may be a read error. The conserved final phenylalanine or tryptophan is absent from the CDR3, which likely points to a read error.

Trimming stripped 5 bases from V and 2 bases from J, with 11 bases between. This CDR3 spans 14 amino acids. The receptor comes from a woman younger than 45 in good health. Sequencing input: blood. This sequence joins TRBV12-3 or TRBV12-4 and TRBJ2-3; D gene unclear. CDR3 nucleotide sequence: TGTGCCAGCAGTCCAACACAGATCACAGATACGCAGTATTCT. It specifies CASSPTQITDTQYS.